The present TCR beta chain was sequenced within a study of cytomegalovirus exposure and HLA in healthy donors. Deletions cut 7 bases from V and 0 bases from J, with 10 bases between. The CDR3 covers 13 residues. Germline CDR1 and CDR2: SEHNR and FQNEAQ (reference sequence). A multiplex PCR was run with 60 Vbeta primers and 13 Jbeta primers. Clones were sequenced by immunoSEQ multiplex PCR, and TCRdb holds only the in-frame ones, with some missing. This sample has 150,000 or so clones, with around 70% found just once. This clone has a single count. V and J are TRBV7-9 and TRBJ2-7, with a weak D call TRBD1 (5 bases). The receptor's source is a woman aged 55 to 70 in good health and CMV-seropositive. Input material: PBMCs. CDR3 protein: CASITDTSYEQYF. CDR3 nucleotides: TGTGCCAGCATCACGGACACCTCCTACGAGCAGTACTTC.